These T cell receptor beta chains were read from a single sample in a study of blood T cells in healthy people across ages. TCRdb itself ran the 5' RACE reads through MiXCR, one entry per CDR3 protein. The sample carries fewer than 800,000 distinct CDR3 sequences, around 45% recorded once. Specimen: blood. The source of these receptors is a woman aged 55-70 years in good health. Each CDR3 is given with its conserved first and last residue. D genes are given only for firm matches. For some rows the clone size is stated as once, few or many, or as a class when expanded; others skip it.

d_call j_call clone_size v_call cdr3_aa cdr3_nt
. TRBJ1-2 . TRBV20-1 CSARDRRLQGSQYGYTF TGCAGTGCTAGAGATAGGAGGCTACAGGGAAGTCAGTATGGCTACACCTTC
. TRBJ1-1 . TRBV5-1 CASSLEGGFGEAFF TGCGCCAGCAGCTTGGAGGGAGGCTTTGGTGAAGCTTTCTTT
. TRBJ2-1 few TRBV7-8 CASTLTSVNEQFF TGTGCCAGCACCCTTACTAGTGTAAATGAGCAGTTCTTC
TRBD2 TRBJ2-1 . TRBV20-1 CSAKDYQVREADDYYEQFF TGCAGTGCTAAGGACTACCAAGTACGGGAGGCCGACGACTACTACGAGCAGTTCTTC
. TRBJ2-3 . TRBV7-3 CASSLGPASTDTQYF TGTGCCAGCAGCTTAGGCCCAGCTAGCACAGATACGCAGTATTTT
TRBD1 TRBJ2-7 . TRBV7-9 CASSTTGVSSEQYF TGTGCCAGCAGTACGACAGGGGTCTCGTCCGAGCAGTACTTC
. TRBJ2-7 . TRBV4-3 CASSQDYRIQYF TGCGCCAGCAGCCAAGATTATAGAATACAGTACTTC
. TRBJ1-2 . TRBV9 CASSEPRLGDRDYGYTF TGTGCCAGCAGCGAACCCCGCCTCGGGGATCGGGACTATGGCTACACCTTC
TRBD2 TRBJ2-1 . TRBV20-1 CSARASGRPYNEQFF TGCAGTGCTAGAGCTAGCGGGAGGCCTTACAATGAGCAGTTCTTC
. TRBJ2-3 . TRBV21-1 CAIFLTGSTDTQYF TGCGCCATTTTCCTGACAGGGTCCACAGATACGCAGTATTTT
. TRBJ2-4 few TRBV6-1 CASSEAPRGYRDIQYF TGTGCCAGCAGTGAAGCCCCCAGGGGATATAGGGACATTCAGTACTTC
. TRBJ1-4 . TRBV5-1 CASSEGLNEKLFF TGCGCCAGCAGTGAAGGCTTGAATGAAAAACTGTTTTTT
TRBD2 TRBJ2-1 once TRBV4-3 CASSQEGLAGEEQFF TGCGCCAGCAGCCAAGAGGGACTAGCGGGAGAGGAGCAGTTCTTC
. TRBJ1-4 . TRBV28 CASSYPSAANEKLFF TGTGCCAGCAGTTACCCAAGTGCAGCTAATGAAAAACTGTTTTTT
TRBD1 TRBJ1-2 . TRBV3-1 CASSRLGQGGYDYTF TGTGCCAGCAGCCGACTGGGACAGGGAGGCTATGACTACACCTTC
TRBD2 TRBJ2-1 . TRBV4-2 CASSRIHPGTSGNEQFF TGTGCCAGCAGCCGAATCCACCCCGGGACTAGCGGAAATGAGCAGTTCTTC
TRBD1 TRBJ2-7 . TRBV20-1 CSARISGQGDEQYF TGCAGTGCTAGAATATCGGGACAGGGTGACGAGCAGTACTTC
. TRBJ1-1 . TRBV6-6 CASSYQSDLTEAFF TGTGCCAGCAGTTACCAGTCAGATCTCACTGAAGCTTTCTTT
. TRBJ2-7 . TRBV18 CASSPYRDSLYEQYF TGTGCCAGCTCACCCTACCGGGACTCCCTATACGAGCAGTACTTC
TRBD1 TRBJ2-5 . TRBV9 CASSQGTVMKTQYF TGTGCCAGCAGCCAAGGGACAGTAATGAAGACCCAGTACTTC